What follows is one T cell receptor beta chain and its context. Methods used by the authors: Scientists estimated how many nucleated cells there were by amplifying reference gene primers. Sequencing used immunoSEQ multiplex PCR; TCRdb keeps in-frame clones, though not all of them. D and trimming come from the DNA, and the V and J calls and clone size come from that table. The sample shows roughly 300,000 clones, roughly 85% of them seen only once. This CDR3 is built from 15 residues. V lost 2 bases, J lost 3 bases, and 3 bases stayed unmatched. Germline CDR1 and CDR2: ENHRY and SYGVKD. The data were obtained in a study of blood T cell repertoires in COVID-19. At the level of the study: The cDNA or gDNA used as material had been derived from T cells, B-cell-depleted T cells, or PBMCs.

The genes are TRBV10-3 and TRBJ2-2; 7 nucleotides align to TRBD2. What was sequenced was peripheral blood. The source of this sequence is a human donor in a cohort sampled during active COVID-19. The CDR3 bases are TGTGCCATCAGTGAGGGGGGGGTGTACACCGGGGAGCTGTTTTTT. It is translated as CAISEGGVYTGELFF.